This T cell receptor beta chain stems from a study of post-analysis software for immune sequencing data. About the research overall: As for disease course, relapsing-remitting, secondary progressive and progressive-relapsing multiple sclerosis were all included.

The TCR beta cDNA libraries carried unique molecular identifiers. Input amounts of about 0.95 to 10 million T cells were used. These gave about 500,000 cDNA molecules, so each molecule approximated one T cell. MiXCR, run by TCRdb on the PCR reads, gives a single entry per CDR3 protein. The repertoire holds roughly 800,000 distinct CDR3 sequences, 40% to 55% seen once, with roughly 4.4% in the top ten. Study findings and constraints: There was significantly lower normalized Chao1 diversity in multiple sclerosis patients than in controls. Roughly five TRBV segments appeared more often in patients than in controls, and TRBV5-6, TRBV5-1 and TRBV20-1 were among these. Clustering by F measure revealed strong co-clustering among samples prepared together in one batch.

On this clonotype: Its antigen is still unknown.

The CDR3 is made up of 13 amino acids. CDR1 and CDR2 (germline): SGHVS, FQNEAQ. Sequencing used blood. V usage is TRBV7-8 and J usage is TRBJ2-4; D is undetermined. TRBJ2-7 explains the end of the DNA better; the J call may be wrong. The TCR comes from a girl aged 5-17 years with multiple sclerosis. CDR3 in amino acids: CASSLDTGYEQYF. The CDR3 DNA reads TGTGCCAGCAGCTTAGATACGGGTTACGAGCAGTACTTC.